Here is one T cell receptor (beta chain) with its context. CDR3 length equals 14 residues. Looked up from germline, CDR1 is MNHEY and CDR2 is SVGAGI. Trimming removed 6 bases at V and 6 bases at J, with 15 bases between. The protocol was immunoSEQ multiplex PCR, while the TCRdb copy is restricted to in-frame clones and leaves out a portion. This sample has some 250,000 clones, with about four fifths found just once. The sample comes from a study of blood T cell repertoires in COVID-19. This receptor was taken from a woman over 75 with acute or convalescent COVID-19. Sequencing used peripheral blood. This chain joins TRBV6-5 and TRBJ1-5, with D tentatively TRBD1 (6 bases). The CDR3 region is CASSLMTGSQPQHF. CDR3 nucleotides: TGTGCCAGCAGCCTTATGACAGGTAGTCAGCCCCAGCATTTT.